The rows below give T cell receptor beta chains drawn from one sample of a study of T-cell reconstitution after alpha-beta-depleted transplantation in children. MiXCR was run by TCRdb on the PCR reads, yielding one entry per CDR3 protein. The repertoire includes 250,000 to 350,000 distinct CDR3 sequences, 20% to 30% of them detected once, and roughly 11% sits in the top ten. Sequenced material: PBMCs, mostly from graft donor cells, taken 180 days after TCRalphabeta/CD19-depleted stem cell transplant. All receptors come from a male patient aged 10-17 years who had a stem cell transplant for acute lymphoblastic leukemia, so the T cells may come from the graft donor. The CDR3 runs from the conserved cysteine through the conserved F or W. D genes are given only for firm matches. The size of a clone is reported for some rows only, either as once, few or many, or as a class for expanded clones.

TRBD2 TRBJ2-7 few TRBV5-8 TGTGCCAGCAGCACCTATAGCGGGAGGAAACGCTACTACGAGCAGTACTTC CASSTYSGRKRYYEQYF
TRBD2 TRBJ2-1 few TRBV7-8 TGTGCCAGCAGCCAAATAGCGGGAGGCCTAAACAATGAGCAGTTCTTC CASSQIAGGLNNEQFF
NA TRBJ2-3 NA TRBV19 TGTGCCAGTAGTATAGATCGACGACTCAGCACAGATACGCAGTATTTT CASSIDRRLSTDTQYF
NA TRBJ2-7 NA TRBV12-3/TRBV12-4 TGTGCCAGCAGTTGGACTACCTCCTACGAGCAGTACTTC CASSWTTSYEQYF
NA TRBJ2-2 few TRBV7-6 TGTGCCAGCAGCTCCCCAGGACGGTTACTAAACACCGGGGAGCTGTTTTTT CASSSPGRLLNTGELFF
NA TRBJ1-6 NA TRBV20-1 TGCAGTGCTAGACAGGGAGCTACGGGGTCACCCCTCCACTTT CSARQGATGSPLHF
NA TRBJ2-2 NA TRBV18 TGTGCCAGCTCATCGGACCGAGCGACCGGGGAGCTGTTTTTT CASSSDRATGELFF
NA TRBJ1-2 few TRBV5-1 TGCGCCAGCAGCCCTATCGTCCCCAGTGGCTACACCTTC CASSPIVPSGYTF
TRBD2 TRBJ2-5 NA TRBV5-4 TGTGCCAGCCAAGGAGGTCCGGGACTAGCGGTCCAAGAGACCCAGTACTTC CASQGGPGLAVQETQYF
NA TRBJ1-1 NA TRBV12-3/TRBV12-4 TGTGCCAGCAGTTTCAGGACCCCAATGAACACTGAAGCTTTCTTT CASSFRTPMNTEAFF
NA TRBJ2-7 few TRBV10-3 TGTGCCATCAGTGCTACGGTCGCCGAGCAGTACTTC CAISATVAEQYF
TRBD1 TRBJ1-1 few TRBV11-2 TGTGCCAGCAGCTTAGACAGGGGGCCTGAAGCTTTCTTT CASSLDRGPEAFF
TRBD2 TRBJ2-3 NA TRBV7-3 TGTGCCAGCAGCGAGGGACTAGGGGCAGATACGCAGTATTTT CASSEGLGADTQYF
NA TRBJ2-4 NA TRBV4-1 TGCGCCAGCAGCCAATGGGCGATTGACCCCCCGAACTTC CASSQWAIDPPNF
TRBD2 TRBJ2-1 many TRBV5-1 TGCGCCAGCAGCCCTGGACTAGCGGGTCCGTACAATGAGCAGTTCTTC CASSPGLAGPYNEQFF
TRBD2 TRBJ2-1 few TRBV27 TGTGCCAGCAGTTTAATACTAGCGGGAGGATACAATGAGCAGTTCTTC CASSLILAGGYNEQFF
NA TRBJ2-3 few TRBV12-3/TRBV12-4 TGTGCCAGCAGTTTAGGGGTTAACACAGATACGCAGTATTTT CASSLGVNTDTQYF
NA TRBJ2-4 NA TRBV20-1 TGCAGTGCCCGGGAGCGGACCCGGGGGAACATTCAGTACTTC CSARERTRGNIQYF
TRBD2 TRBJ2-1 NA TRBV20-1 TGCAGTGCTAGAGGGTTAGCGGGAGTGTTTGAGCAGTTCTTC CSARGLAGVFEQFF
NA TRBJ1-1 NA TRBV15 TGTGCCACCAGCAGTGAGACAGTATACACTGAAGCTTTCTTT CATSSETVYTEAFF
TRBD2 TRBJ2-3 NA TRBV5-6 TGTGCCAGCAGCTTGCCGGGAGGAGACACAGATACGCAGTATTTT CASSLPGGDTDTQYF
NA TRBJ2-3 NA TRBV12-3/TRBV12-4 TGTGCCAGCAGGGCGACTAGTCTAGTCACAGATACGAAGTATTTT CASRATSLVTDTKYF
NA TRBJ2-5 NA TRBV5-1 TGCGCCAGCAGCTGGGGGCCCACACAAGAGACCCAGTACTTC CASSWGPTQETQYF
TRBD2 TRBJ2-7 few TRBV9 TGTGCCAGCAGCCCCGCGGGAGAGGGCTACGAGCAGTACTTC CASSPAGEGYEQYF
TRBD1 TRBJ2-7 NA TRBV7-9 TGTGCCAGCAGCTTAGAAGCAGGGGGCACCTACGAGCAGTACTTC CASSLEAGGTYEQYF
NA TRBJ2-1 few TRBV7-8 TGTGCCAGCAGCCCTATTCCGGACGGGTACAATGAGCAGTTCTTC CASSPIPDGYNEQFF
NA TRBJ2-5 few TRBV21-1 TGTGCCAGCAGTAACACCCGGGAGACCCAGTACTTC CASSNTRETQYF
NA TRBJ2-7 NA TRBV19 TGTGCCAGTAGTATATGGGTACGGCAAGCCTACGAGCAGTACTTC CASSIWVRQAYEQYF
NA TRBJ2-7 once TRBV6-4 TGTGCCAGCAGTGATACCGGGGGCGGTATCTACGAGCAGTACTTC CASSDTGGGIYEQYF
NA TRBJ2-1 few TRBV11-1 TGTGCCAGCAGCTTAAGGCAGGGCCATAATGAGCAGTTCTTC CASSLRQGHNEQFF
NA TRBJ2-1 few TRBV20-1 TGCAGTGCACCGCCCTCTGCGGCAAGATACAATGAGCAGTTCTTC CSAPPSAARYNEQFF
TRBD2 TRBJ2-1 once TRBV3-1 TGTGCCAGCAGAGGACTAGCGGAGTACAATGAGCAGTTCTTC CASRGLAEYNEQFF
NA TRBJ1-4 few TRBV18 TGTGCCAGCTCACAGACAGGATCTAATGAAAAACTGTTTTTT CASSQTGSNEKLFF
NA TRBJ2-5 few TRBV14 TGTGCCAGCAGCTCGATGCTAGAGGTGATCCCAGAGACCCAGTACTTC CASSSMLEVIPETQYF
NA TRBJ1-2 NA TRBV29-1 TGCAGCGTTGAACAGGGGTTGTATGGCTACACCTTC CSVEQGLYGYTF
NA TRBJ2-1 many TRBV21-1 TGTGCCAGCAGCAACACGGGACAGCCTCATAGGGCCTACAATGAGCAGTTCTTC CASSNTGQPHRAYNEQFF
NA TRBJ2-7 NA TRBV4-1 TGCGCCAGCAGCCACGCCACGGGACCACCCTACGAGCAGTACTTC CASSHATGPPYEQYF
NA TRBJ1-6 once TRBV27 TGTGCCACCAGGGAGGGGGGCTACCATTCACCCCTCCACTTT CATREGGYHSPLHF
NA TRBJ1-2 NA TRBV4-1 TGCGCCAGCAGCCCCCCTTGGGAGGGTATCTATGGCTACACCTTC CASSPPWEGIYGYTF
NA TRBJ1-1 few TRBV5-5 TGTGCCAGCAGCTTGTTAGGGTCGGCCACTGAAGCTTTCTTT CASSLLGSATEAFF